This TCR beta chain was identified during a study of identifying expanded T cells in peripheral blood (dated by TCRdb to the late 2010s). Turning to the overall study: Four technical replicates, made by sequencing separate aliquots from the same pool of genomic DNA, were compared pairwise.

TCRbeta CDR3 regions were profiled with the immunoSEQ Assay using bias-controlled multiplex PCR amplification of genomic DNA. Regarding the original processing steps: To quantify the absolute abundance of each unique TCRbeta CDR3 region, the sequences were collapsed and filtered. Two models were used to test differential abundance: a binomial model (Fisher-equivalent) and a beta-binomial model that adds time-dependent variance fitted from healthy donors. Clones with fewer than 5 combined templates were excluded, and clones with Benjamini-Hochberg FDR below 0.01 were called differentially abundant. In the beta-binomial model, variance was expressed as a function of the total template count across the two samples, in the form v = (b*log(k)+a)^2. TCRdb holds this immuneACCESS table with in-frame rearrangements only. Some clones are missing; in checked studies, unresolved V genes explain under half, and the rest has no known cause. The V and J calls and clone size come from that table; D and trimming were worked out from the DNA. This sample holds approximately 97,000 clones; 88% were observed only once. The top ten clones comprise 12% to 15% of the sample.

Reading the germline V gene (reference sequence) gives CDR1 LNHDA and CDR2 SQIVND. V is trimmed back by 6 bases and J by 2 bases, and the junction contains 7 bases that no gene match accounts for. The CDR3 numbers 15 residues from cysteine through phenylalanine. Only the CDR3 DNA is retained, 45 bases long and in frame from the first base. No immune events such as infections were documented for the healthy donors during the collection period. Time-dependent variance in a beta-binomial model of T-cell clone differential abundance was calibrated using healthy-donor blood repertoires as a training cohort. The training cohort included 10 or so healthy donors, of whom 3 were female and 7 were male. On average the donors were 43 years old, and their ages spanned roughly 29 to 70 years. Whole blood from each healthy donor was obtained from a commercial supplier and was collected at three time points around 15 days apart. Genomic DNA was extracted from unsorted whole blood for immunosequencing.

Points on this clone: The antigen it recognizes is unknown. Per-base quality was not reported, and no clone a single base away is much larger than it.

Here is what the overall study found, with its caveats: In all healthy donors, the variance in clone template counts between samples taken about 14 days apart rose significantly as total template count increased. It was expected by the authors that biological variance in healthy repertoires might increase further over much longer intervals, such as months to years. The binomial model flagged around 1.1 differentially abundant clones between technical replicates, compared with 15 to 17 over roughly 2 weeks and about 20 over around four weeks. Both the number of clones called differentially abundant and the false-positive rate were significantly reduced by the beta-binomial model across all healthy-donor time intervals.

Sequences were obtained from blood. This chain joins TRBV19 to TRBJ1-3; 7 bases in between match TRBD1. The TCR comes from a person aged 18 to 75 in good health. The DNA is as follows: TGTGCCAGTAGAAAGGCGGACAGGACTGGAAACACCATATATTTT. Its product reads: CASRKADRTGNTIYF.